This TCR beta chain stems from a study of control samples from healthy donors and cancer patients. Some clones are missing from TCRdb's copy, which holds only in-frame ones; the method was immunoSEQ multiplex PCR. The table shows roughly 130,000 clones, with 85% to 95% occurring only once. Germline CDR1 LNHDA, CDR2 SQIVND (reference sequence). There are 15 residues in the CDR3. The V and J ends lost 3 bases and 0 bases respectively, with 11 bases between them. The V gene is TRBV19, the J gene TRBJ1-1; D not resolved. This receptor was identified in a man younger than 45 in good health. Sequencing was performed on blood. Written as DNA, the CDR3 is TGTGCCAGTAGTATCCTCGGACGGCTGAACACTGAAGCTTTCTTT. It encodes CASSILGRLNTEAFF.